This TCR beta chain was profiled in a study of T cells in localized non-small cell lung cancer. Points from the study as a whole: Highest T cell clonality was seen in uninvolved adjacent lung, surpassing that measured in tumor. Researchers found a median around 57 of the top 100 tumor clones in adjacent lung. In the blood, greater T cell density corresponded to longer overall survival. Because only a single region of the tumor was sequenced, heterogeneity remains possible.

A remark on this clone: What it binds is unknown.

The germline gives CDR1 MNHEY, CDR2 SVGAGI. The length of the CDR3 is 13 residues. Trimming shortened V by 5 bases and J by 3 bases, and 11 bases separated the two germline ends. Here immunoSEQ multiplex PCR was the method, and the copy in TCRdb shows in-frame clones only, minus some. The data contain roughly 58,000 clones, approximately 80% of them singletons. This TCR was sampled from a man aged 35-69 years with stage II lung adenocarcinoma. V gene TRBV6-5 combines with J gene TRBJ2-7; possible D gene TRBD1, 7 bases. Sequencing was performed on PBMCs, taken before any cancer treatment. CDR3 sequence reads: CASSAGQNYEQYF. For the CDR3, the DNA is TGTGCCAGCAGTGCGGGACAGAACTACGAGCAGTACTTC.